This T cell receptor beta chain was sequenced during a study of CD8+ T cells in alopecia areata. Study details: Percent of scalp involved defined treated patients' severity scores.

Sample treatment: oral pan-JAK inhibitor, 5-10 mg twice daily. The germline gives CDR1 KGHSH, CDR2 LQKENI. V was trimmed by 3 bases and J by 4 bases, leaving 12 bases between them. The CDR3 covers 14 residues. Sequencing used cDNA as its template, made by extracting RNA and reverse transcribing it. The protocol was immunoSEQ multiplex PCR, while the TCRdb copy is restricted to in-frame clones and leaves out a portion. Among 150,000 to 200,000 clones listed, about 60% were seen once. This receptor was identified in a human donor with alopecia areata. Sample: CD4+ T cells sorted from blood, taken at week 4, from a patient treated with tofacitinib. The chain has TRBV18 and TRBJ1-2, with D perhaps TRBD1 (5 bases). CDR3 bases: TGTGCCAGCTCACCGGTCAGGGCGGGCTATGGCTACACCTTC. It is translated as CASSPVRAGYGYTF.